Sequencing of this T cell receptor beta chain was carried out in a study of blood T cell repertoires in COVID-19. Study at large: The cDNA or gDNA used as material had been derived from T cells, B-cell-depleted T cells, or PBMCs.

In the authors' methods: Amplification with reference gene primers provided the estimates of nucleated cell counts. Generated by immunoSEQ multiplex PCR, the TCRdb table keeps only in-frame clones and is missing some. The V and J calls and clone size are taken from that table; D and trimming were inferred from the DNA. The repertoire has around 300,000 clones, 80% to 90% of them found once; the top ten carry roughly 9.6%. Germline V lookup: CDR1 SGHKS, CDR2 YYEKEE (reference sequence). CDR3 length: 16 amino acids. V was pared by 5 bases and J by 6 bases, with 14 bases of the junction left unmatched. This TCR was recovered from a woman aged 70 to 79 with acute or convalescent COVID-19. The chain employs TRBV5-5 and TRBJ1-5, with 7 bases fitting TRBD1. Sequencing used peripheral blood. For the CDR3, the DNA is TGTGCCAGCAGTCCCTCGACAGGGTCCGGGAGTCAGCCCCAGCATTTT. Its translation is CASSPSTGSGSQPQHF. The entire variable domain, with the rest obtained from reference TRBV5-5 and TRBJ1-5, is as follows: DAGVTQSPTHLIKTRGQQVTLRCSPISGHKSVSWYQQVLGQGPQFIFQYYEKEERGRGNFPDRFSARQFPNYSSELNVNALLLGDSALYLCASSPSTGSGSQPQHFGDGTRLSIL.